Reported below is one TCR beta chain. Patients with active juvenile idiopathic arthritis donated these samples. The data were taken from a study of circulating and synovial CD4+ cells in juvenile arthritis. The CDR3 runs 13 residues. The germline V gene encodes CDR1 SGHNT and CDR2 YYREEE (reference sequence). V gave up 7 bases and J gave up 4 bases; unmatched junction bases: 3. Sequencing used immunoSEQ multiplex PCR; TCRdb keeps in-frame clones, though not all of them. The data show some 33,000 clones, about 94% seen once. The rearrangement uses TRBV5-4 and TRBJ2-2; 8 bases are a match to TRBD1. This sequence was found in a human donor with juvenile idiopathic arthritis. The sample consisted of CD4+ T cells from blood. For the CDR3, the DNA is TGTGCCAGCCGGACAGGGAGCACCGGGGAGCTGTTTTTT. Amino acid sequence: CASRTGSTGELFF.